This T cell receptor beta chain came from a study of human T cells and chemical hapten exposure. Across the whole study: Researchers reported sensitizing an approximately 2 cm by approximately 2 cm upper inner arm skin site with 2% DPC.

Time point in this sample: patch test 1, 2 weeks after DPC sensitization. Treatment described: therapeutic diphenylcyclopropenone sensitization with weekly scalp DPC. This clonotype has at least ten counts. TCRdb re-called the RACE reads with MiXCR, one entry per CDR3 protein. The sample records around 120,000 distinct CDR3 sequences, about an eighth being singletons. CDR3 length equals 15 residues. V dropped 6 bases and J dropped 6; count of bases not matched to a gene: 6. The V call is TRBV12-3 or TRBV12-4, the J call TRBJ2-2; TRBD2 agrees at 11 bases. The material was whole blood, obtained in connection with sensitization to the hapten diphenylcyclopropenone (DPC). The source of this sequence is a man aged 18 to 29 with alopecia areata. Some clones in this sample may be carry-over from other donors' samples. CDR3 sequence (DNA): TGTGCCAGCAGGGCTAGCGGGGGGCCCGCCGGGGAGCTGTTTTTT. It encodes CASRASGGPAGELFF.